The subject of this entry is one T cell receptor (beta chain). Here immunoSEQ multiplex PCR was the method, and the copy in TCRdb shows in-frame clones only, minus some. The sample holds approximately 140,000 clones, 85% to 95% seen once. The CDR3 covers 13 residues. V lost 6 bases to trimming and J lost 4 bases, with 9 bases between them. Germline values: CDR1 LNHDA, CDR2 SQIVND (reference sequence). These data come from a study of control samples from healthy donors and cancer patients. The V and J genes are TRBV19 and TRBJ2-2; D tentatively fits TRBD1 or TRBD2 (5 bases each). This receptor was obtained from a middle-aged man in good health. Sequenced input: blood. Here the CDR3 reads CASSQGATGELFF. The CDR3 DNA reads as TGTGCCAGTAGCCAGGGAGCCACCGGGGAGCTGTTTTTT.